The 15 T cell receptor beta chains below were found in one sample sequenced in a study of T cell responses to AZD1222 COVID-19 vaccine. The repertoire was sequenced with immunoSEQ multiplex PCR; TCRdb's copy has only in-frame clones and lacks some. The sample holds about 130,000 clones, roughly 92% seen once. This sample comprised peripheral blood, obtained 28 days after the second AZD1222 dose. These receptors all stem from an adult who received the AZD1222 COVID-19 vaccine.

This chain links TRBV6-1 with TRBJ1-1; a weak D match, TRBD1 (5 bases). Germline lookup yields CDR1 MNHNS and CDR2 SASEGT. The CDR3 sequence is 13 residues long. Trimming removed 2 bases at V and 10 bases at J, with 14 bases between. This CDR3 reads CASSEWAGGGAFF. CDR3 DNA: TGTGCCAGCAGTGAATGGGCGGGCGGGGGAGCTTTCTTT.

V gene TRBV30 combines with J gene TRBJ2-7; TRBD1 matches 7 bases. Unmatched junction bases numbered 3, after V lost 4 bases and J lost 0 bases. CDR1 and CDR2 (germline): GTSNPN, SVGIG (reference sequence). The CDR3 sequence is 13 residues long. Here the CDR3 DNA reads TGTGCCTGGATGGGGACAGCCTCCTACGAGCAGTACTTC. Protein product: CAWMGTASYEQYF. Filled out from reference TRBV30 and TRBJ2-7, the complete variable domain reads SQTIHQWPATLVQPVGSPLSLECTVEGTSNPNLYWYRQAAGRGLQLLFYSVGIGQISSEVPQNLSASRPQDRQFILSSKKLLLSDSGFYLCAWMGTASYEQYFGPGTRLTVT.

The chain links TRBV6-5 to TRBJ2-5; weak D call: TRBD2 (5 bases). Germline CDR1 reads MNHEY; CDR2 reads SVGAGI. There are 11 residues in the CDR3. Trimming pared 2 bases from V and 11 bases from J, leaving 9 bases between. CDR3 coding DNA: TGTGCCAGCAGTTACAGAGGGTCTCAGTACTTC. Translated: CASSYRGSQYF.

The gene calls are TRBV3-1 (or the pseudogene TRBV3-2) and TRBJ1-6; D unclear. Trimming stripped 3 bases from V and 0 bases from J, with 9 bases between. Per germline, CDR1 LGHDT and CDR2 YNNKEL (reference sequence). The CDR3 has 16 amino acids. The CDR3 coding sequence is TGTGCCAGCAGCCAGGATGGGCGCTCCTATAATTCACCCCTCCACTTT. This encodes CASSQDGRSYNSPLHF.

This chain uses TRBV6-5 with TRBJ2-1; 9 bases line up with TRBD2. The CDR3 loop spans 15 amino acids. CDR1 and CDR2 (germline): MNHEY, SVGAGI. After removal of 2 bases from V and 9 bases from J, the junction contained 8 bases not matched to a gene. As DNA, the CDR3 is TGTGCCAGCAGTTACGGGGTAGCGGGAGCAAGTGAGCAGTTCTTC. It translates to CASSYGVAGASEQFF.

The rearrangement joins TRBV6-6 to TRBJ2-7; TRBD1 or TRBD2 may be the D gene (6 bases each). The V end lost 6 bases, the J end lost 4 bases, and 19 bases lay between the germline ends. CDR1 is MNHNY, CDR2 SVGAGI, per germline (reference sequence). The CDR3 consists of 15 residues. Here the CDR3 DNA reads TGTGCCAGCAGCCCAGTGGGGGGCGAACCGTACGAGCAGTACTTC. This sequence encodes CASSPVGGEPYEQYF.

The chain has TRBV27 and TRBJ1-2; D not certain. Deletions cut 6 bases from V and 4 bases from J, with 15 bases between. The germline gives CDR1 MNHEY, CDR2 SMNVEV (reference sequence). The CDR3 totals 14 residues. The CDR3: CASRLTPEVYGYTF. The CDR3 coding sequence is TGTGCCAGCAGGCTCACCCCCGAAGTCTATGGCTACACCTTC.

As concerns this clone: One junction end disagrees with the germline gene, perhaps due to a read error. The CDR3 region has the DNA TGTGCCTGGAGCCCCGGGCAGGCTGATTCTCCCCTCCACTTT. It is translated as CAWSPGQADSPLHF. The V gene is TRBV30, the J gene TRBJ1-6, with D uncertain. Germline V gene lookup returns CDR1 GTSNPN and CDR2 SVGIG (reference sequence). The CDR3 runs 14 residues.

The chain is built from TRBV24-1 and TRBJ1-5, with unresolved D. Germline V CDR1 and CDR2: KGHDR, SFDVKD. The CDR3 consists of 15 residues. The germline V and J ends were trimmed by 4 bases and 7 bases, with 16 bases remaining between them. This CDR3 is CATSDVGGKEQPQHF. CDR3 in DNA: TGTGCCACCAGTGACGTGGGAGGGAAAGAACAGCCCCAGCATTTT.

The CDR3 is CASSPRDSYQPQHF. The CDR3 DNA reads as TGTGCCAGCAGCCCCCGGGACAGCTATCAGCCCCAGCATTTT. J is TRBJ1-5 and V is TRBV3-1 (or the pseudogene TRBV3-2), with TRBD1 matching over 7 bases. The CDR3 is made up of 14 amino acids. With V trimmed by 4 bases and J by 5 bases, 5 bases remained unmatched. Germline loops: CDR1 LGHDT, CDR2 YNNKEL (reference sequence).

The chain employs TRBV2 and TRBJ2-1; possibly TRBD1 for D (5 bases). The CDR3 spans 15 residues. CDR1 is SNHLY, CDR2 FYNNEI, per germline. The germline V and J ends were trimmed by 1 base and 2 bases, with 9 bases remaining between them. The CDR3 reads CASSEVLGPYNEQFF. CDR3 nucleotide sequence: TGTGCCAGCAGTGAAGTTCTGGGGCCCTACAATGAGCAGTTCTTC.

The CDR3 DNA sequence: TGTGCCAGCAGCCGAGGCCGGACGAACTATGGCTACACCTTC. It specifies CASSRGRTNYGYTF. The rearrangement links TRBV25-1 to TRBJ1-2; D ambiguous. This CDR3 contains 14 residues. CDR1 MGHDK and CDR2 SYGVNS come from the germline V gene. Trimming left V 6 bases short and J 2 bases short, with 13 bases between.

The rearrangement joins TRBV4-3 to TRBJ1-4, with D unresolved. CDR3 size: 15 residues. V lost 4 bases to trimming and J lost 8 bases, with 17 bases between them. CDR1 and CDR2 (germline): LGHNA, YSLEER. The CDR3 loop reads CASSPTLRGGEKLFF. CDR3 in DNA: TGCGCCAGCAGCCCCACGCTTCGAGGAGGGGAAAAACTGTTTTTT.

The rearrangement joins TRBV12-2 to TRBJ2-1; the table's TRBD2 call for D was not verified on the DNA. TRBV12-2 is recorded as a pseudogene. The CDR3 contains 16 residues. In DNA form, the CDR3 reads TGTGCAAGTCGCTTAGTGGGACTAGCGGGAGACAATGAGCAGTTCTTC. Amino acid sequence: CASRLVGLAGDNEQFF.

This chain links TRBV28 with TRBJ2-7, with D possibly called TRBD1 or TRBD2 (5 bases each). CDR1 is MDHEN, CDR2 SYDVKM, per germline. With 6 bases removed from V and 0 bases from J, the gap between germline ends came to 21 bases. The CDR3 consists of 17 residues. The CDR3, as DNA: TGTGCCAGCAGCCCCCTGAGGGGAAGGGCTAGCTCCTACGAGCAGTACTTC. Amino acid sequence: CASSPLRGRASSYEQYF.